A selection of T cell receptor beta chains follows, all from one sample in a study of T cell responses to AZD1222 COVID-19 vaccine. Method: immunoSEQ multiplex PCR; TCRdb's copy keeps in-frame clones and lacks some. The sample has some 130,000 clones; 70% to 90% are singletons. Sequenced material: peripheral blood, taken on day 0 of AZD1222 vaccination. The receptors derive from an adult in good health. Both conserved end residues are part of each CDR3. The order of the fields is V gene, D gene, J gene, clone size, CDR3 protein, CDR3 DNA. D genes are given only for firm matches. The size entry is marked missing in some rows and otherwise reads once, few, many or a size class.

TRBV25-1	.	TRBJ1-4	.	CASSESGPNEKLFF	TGTGCCAGCAGTGAATCAGGGCCCAATGAAAAACTGTTTTTT
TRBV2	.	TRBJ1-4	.	CASSDVGATNEKLFF	TGTGCCAGCAGTGACGTGGGAGCAACTAATGAAAAACTGTTTTTT
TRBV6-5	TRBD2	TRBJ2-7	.	CASSYWRLAGGEQYF	TGTGCCAGCAGTTATTGGAGACTAGCGGGAGGCGAGCAGTACTTC
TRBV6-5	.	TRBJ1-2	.	CASSLRRKGYTF	TGTGCCAGCAGCCTCCGGAGAAAAGGCTACACCTTC
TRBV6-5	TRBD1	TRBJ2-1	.	CASSYSGTVYNEQFF	TGTGCCAGCAGTTACTCGGGGACAGTCTACAATGAGCAGTTCTTC
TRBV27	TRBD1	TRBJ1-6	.	CASRGQDYSPLHF	TGTGCCAGCAGGGGACAGGACTATTCACCCCTCCACTTT
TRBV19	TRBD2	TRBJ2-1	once	CASSTIGLAGDNEQFF	TGTGCCAGTAGTACGATCGGACTAGCGGGGGACAATGAGCAGTTCTTC
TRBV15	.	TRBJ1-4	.	CATSRVGGSDEKLFF	TGTGCCACCAGCAGAGTGGGGGGAAGTGATGAAAAACTGTTTTTT
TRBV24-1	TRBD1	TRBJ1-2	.	CATSDTDRAQGYTF	TGTGCCACCAGTGATACAGACAGGGCTCAAGGCTACACCTTC
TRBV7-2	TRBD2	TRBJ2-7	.	CASSSSGGGAYEQYF	TGTGCCAGCAGCTCCAGCGGGGGGGGCGCGTACGAGCAGTACTTC